The clone carrying this T cell receptor (beta chain) was seen ten or more times. Its antigen is unknown. The read gets to within 3 residues of the CDR3 end, and the germline J gene fills in the rest. Germline V gives CDR1 SQVTM, CDR2 ANQGSEA. This CDR3 has 14 residues. V lost 5 bases and J 2 bases, leaving 12 bases between the germline ends. Repertoires were generated with immunoSEQ multiplex PCR, while TCRdb's copy carries only in-frame clones and drops some. This record lists approximately 37,000 clones, none seen once only, and the top ten clones contain about 9.9%. The data originate from a study of T cell clonality in common variable immunodeficiency. General study findings and limits: Common variable immunodeficiency TCR beta sequences reportedly had fewer deletions and N-nucleotide insertions.

Material: peripheral blood mononuclear cells. This clonotype was sampled from a person aged 18 to 70 in good health. J is TRBJ2-2 and V is TRBV29-1; D perhaps matches TRBD2 (6 bases). The chain's CDR3 is CSVLSGLNTGELFF. The covered CDR3 bases are TGCAGCGTTCTAAGCGGACTAAACACCGGGGAG.